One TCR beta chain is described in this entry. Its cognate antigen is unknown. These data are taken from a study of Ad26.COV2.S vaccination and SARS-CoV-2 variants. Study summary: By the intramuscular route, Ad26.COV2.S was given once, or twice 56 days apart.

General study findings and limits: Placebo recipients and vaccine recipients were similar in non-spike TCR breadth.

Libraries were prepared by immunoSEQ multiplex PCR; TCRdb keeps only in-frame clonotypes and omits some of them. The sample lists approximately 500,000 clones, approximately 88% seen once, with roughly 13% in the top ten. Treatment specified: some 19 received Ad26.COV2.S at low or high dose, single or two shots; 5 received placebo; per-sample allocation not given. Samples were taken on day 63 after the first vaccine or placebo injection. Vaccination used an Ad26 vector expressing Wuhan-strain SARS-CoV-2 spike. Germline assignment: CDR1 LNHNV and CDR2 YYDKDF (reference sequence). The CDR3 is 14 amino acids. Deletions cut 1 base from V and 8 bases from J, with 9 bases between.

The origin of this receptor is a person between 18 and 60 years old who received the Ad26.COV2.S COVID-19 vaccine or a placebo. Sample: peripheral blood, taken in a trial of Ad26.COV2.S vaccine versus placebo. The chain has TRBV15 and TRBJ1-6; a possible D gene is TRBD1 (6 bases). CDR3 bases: TGTGCCACCAGCAGAGGGGGGGGCTATTCACCCCTCCACTTT. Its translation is CATSRGGGYSPLHF.